This TCR beta chain is drawn from a study of blood T cell repertoires in COVID-19. About the research overall: Specimens from acute and convalescent COVID-19 originated in the United States, Italy and Spain. Sources were T cells, B-cell-depleted T cells, or PBMCs; the material itself was cDNA or gDNA.

Per the authors' pipeline: Researchers report that nucleated cell counts were estimated from reference gene primer amplification. Assay used: immunoSEQ multiplex PCR; TCRdb lists only in-frame clones, some missing. That table furnishes V, J and clone size, whereas the DNA furnished D and trimming. Of 140,000 to 150,000 clones listed, 75% to 90% are singletons. Germline lookup yields CDR1 MNHEY and CDR2 SVGEGT. Deletions cut 5 bases from V and 2 bases from J, with 16 bases between. The CDR3 loop spans 16 amino acids. This clone was found a few times. Sequenced: peripheral blood. This clonotype originated in a man aged 60 to 69 with active or convalescent COVID-19. The chain employs TRBV6-2 or TRBV6-3 and TRBJ1-5; no reliable D call. The CDR3 protein is CASSGVWGVGNQPQHF. CDR3 sequence (DNA): TGTGCCAGCAGTGGGGTTTGGGGAGTTGGCAATCAGCCCCAGCATTTT.